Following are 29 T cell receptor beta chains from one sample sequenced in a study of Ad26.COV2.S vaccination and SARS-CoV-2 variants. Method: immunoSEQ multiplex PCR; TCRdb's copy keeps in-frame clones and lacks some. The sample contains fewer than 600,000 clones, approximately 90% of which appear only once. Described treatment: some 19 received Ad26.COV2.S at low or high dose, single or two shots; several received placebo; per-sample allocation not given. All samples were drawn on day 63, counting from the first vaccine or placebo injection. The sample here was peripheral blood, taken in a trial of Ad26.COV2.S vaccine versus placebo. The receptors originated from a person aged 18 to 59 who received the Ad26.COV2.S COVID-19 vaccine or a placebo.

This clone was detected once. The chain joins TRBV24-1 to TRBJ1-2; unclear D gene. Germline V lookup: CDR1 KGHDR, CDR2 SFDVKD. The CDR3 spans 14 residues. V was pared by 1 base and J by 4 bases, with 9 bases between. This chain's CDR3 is CATSDFTRSYGYTF. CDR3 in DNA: TGTGCCACCAGTGATTTCACCCGAAGCTATGGCTACACCTTC.

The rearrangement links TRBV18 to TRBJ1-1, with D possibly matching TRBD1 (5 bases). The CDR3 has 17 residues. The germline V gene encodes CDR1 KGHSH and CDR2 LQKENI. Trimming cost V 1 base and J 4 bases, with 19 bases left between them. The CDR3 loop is CASSPRNGQGPGTEAFF. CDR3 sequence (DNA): TGTGCCAGCTCACCACGTAATGGGCAGGGTCCGGGCACTGAAGCTTTCTTT.

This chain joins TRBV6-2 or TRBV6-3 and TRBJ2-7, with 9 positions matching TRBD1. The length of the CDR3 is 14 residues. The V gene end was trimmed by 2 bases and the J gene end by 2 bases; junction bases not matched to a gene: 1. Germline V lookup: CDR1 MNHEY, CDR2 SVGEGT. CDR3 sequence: CASSYGTGPYEQYF. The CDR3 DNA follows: TGTGCCAGCAGTTACGGGACAGGGCCCTACGAGCAGTACTTC.

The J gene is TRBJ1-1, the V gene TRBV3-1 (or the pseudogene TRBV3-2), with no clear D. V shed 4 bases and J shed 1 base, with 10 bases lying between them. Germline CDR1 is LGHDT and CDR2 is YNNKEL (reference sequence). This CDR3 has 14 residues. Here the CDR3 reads CASSPKLENTEAFF. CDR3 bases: TGTGCCAGCAGCCCCAAGTTGGAGAACACTGAAGCTTTCTTT.

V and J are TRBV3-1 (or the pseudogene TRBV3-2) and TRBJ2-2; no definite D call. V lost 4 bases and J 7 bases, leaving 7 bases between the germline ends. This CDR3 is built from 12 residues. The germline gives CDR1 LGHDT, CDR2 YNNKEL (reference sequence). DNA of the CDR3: TGTGCCAGCAGCCCCACGATCGGGGAGCTGTTTTTT. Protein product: CASSPTIGELFF.

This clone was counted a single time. This CDR3 is CASIYADRPNEQFF. The CDR3 nucleotides are TGTGCCAGCATTTATGCCGACCGCCCCAATGAGCAGTTCTTC. J is TRBJ2-1 and V is TRBV6-1; D is ambiguous. V was shortened by 7 bases and J by 6 bases, with 16 bases between the two germline ends. This CDR3 has 14 amino acids. CDR1 MNHNS and CDR2 SASEGT come from the germline V gene.

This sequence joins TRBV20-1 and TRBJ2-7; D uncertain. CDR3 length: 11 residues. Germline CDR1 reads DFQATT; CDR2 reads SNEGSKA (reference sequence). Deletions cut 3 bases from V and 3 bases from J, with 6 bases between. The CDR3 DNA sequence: TGCAGTGCTAGCACGGGCTACGAGCAGTACTTC. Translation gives CSASTGYEQYF.

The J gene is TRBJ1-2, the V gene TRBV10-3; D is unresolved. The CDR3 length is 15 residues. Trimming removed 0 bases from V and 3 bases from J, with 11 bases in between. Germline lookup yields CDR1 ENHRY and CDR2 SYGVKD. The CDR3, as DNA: TGTGCCATCAGTGAGTCTTTGGTTAGGGACTATGGCTACACCTTC. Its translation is CAISESLVRDYGYTF.

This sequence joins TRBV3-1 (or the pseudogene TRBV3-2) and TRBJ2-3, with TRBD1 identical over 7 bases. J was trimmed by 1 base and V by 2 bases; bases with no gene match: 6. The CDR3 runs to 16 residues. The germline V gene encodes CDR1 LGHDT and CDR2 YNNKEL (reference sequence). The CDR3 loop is CASSQQHRGRTDTQYF. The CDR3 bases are TGTGCCAGCAGCCAACAGCACAGGGGCCGCACAGATACGCAGTATTTT.

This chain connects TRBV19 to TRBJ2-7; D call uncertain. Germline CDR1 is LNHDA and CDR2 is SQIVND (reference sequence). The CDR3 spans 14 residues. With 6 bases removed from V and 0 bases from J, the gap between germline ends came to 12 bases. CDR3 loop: CASRPTRRSYEQYF. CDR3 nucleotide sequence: TGTGCCAGTAGGCCCACCAGGCGCTCCTACGAGCAGTACTTC.

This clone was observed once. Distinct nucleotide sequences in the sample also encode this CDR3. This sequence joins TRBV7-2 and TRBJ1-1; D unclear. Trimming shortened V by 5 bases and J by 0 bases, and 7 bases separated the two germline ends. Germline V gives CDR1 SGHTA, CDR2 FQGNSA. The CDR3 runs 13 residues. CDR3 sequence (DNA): TGTGCCAGCAGCCCGAGGGTGAACACTGAAGCTTTCTTT. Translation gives CASSPRVNTEAFF.

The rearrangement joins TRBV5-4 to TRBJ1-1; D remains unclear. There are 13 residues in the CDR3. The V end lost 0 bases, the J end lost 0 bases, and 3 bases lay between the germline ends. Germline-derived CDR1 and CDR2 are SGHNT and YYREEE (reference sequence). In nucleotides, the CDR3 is TGTGCCAGCAGCTTGGACCTGAACACTGAAGCTTTCTTT. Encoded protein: CASSLDLNTEAFF.

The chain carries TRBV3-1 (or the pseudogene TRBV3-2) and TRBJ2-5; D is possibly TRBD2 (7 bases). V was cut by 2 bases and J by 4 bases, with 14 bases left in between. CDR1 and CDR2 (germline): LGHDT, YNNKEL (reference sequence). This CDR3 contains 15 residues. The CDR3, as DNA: TGTGCCAGCAGCCAAATGGGGGGGGCAGGAGAGACCCAGTACTTC. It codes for CASSQMGGAGETQYF.

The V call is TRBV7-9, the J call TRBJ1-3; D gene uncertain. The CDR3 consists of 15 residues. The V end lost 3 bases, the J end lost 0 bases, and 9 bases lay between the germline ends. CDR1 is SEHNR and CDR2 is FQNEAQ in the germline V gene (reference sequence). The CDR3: CASSLSQYSGNTIYF. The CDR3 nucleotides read TGTGCCAGCAGCTTGTCACAATACTCTGGAAACACCATATATTTT.

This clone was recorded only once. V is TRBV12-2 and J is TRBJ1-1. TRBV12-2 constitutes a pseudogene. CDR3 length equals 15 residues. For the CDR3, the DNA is TGTGCAAGTCGCTTACCACCGGGGGCAAACACTGAAGCTTTCTTT. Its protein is CASRLPPGANTEAFF.

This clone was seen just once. The CDR3 DNA reads as TGTGCCAGCAGCCAAATTTGGGACAGGGATACCGGGGAGCTGTTTTTT. As protein: CASSQIWDRDTGELFF. The chain has TRBV14 and TRBJ2-2; 9 bases match TRBD1. The CDR3 is 16 amino acids. Germline V CDR1 and CDR2: SGHDN, FVKESK. Trimming took 2 bases from V and 5 from J; bases not matched to a gene: 6.

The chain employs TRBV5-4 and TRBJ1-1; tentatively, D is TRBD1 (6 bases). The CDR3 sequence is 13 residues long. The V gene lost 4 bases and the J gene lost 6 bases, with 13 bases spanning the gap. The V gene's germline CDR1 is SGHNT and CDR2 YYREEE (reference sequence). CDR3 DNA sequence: TGTGCCAGCAGCGACGCAGGGGATCCTGAAGCTTTCTTT. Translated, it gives CASSDAGDPEAFF.

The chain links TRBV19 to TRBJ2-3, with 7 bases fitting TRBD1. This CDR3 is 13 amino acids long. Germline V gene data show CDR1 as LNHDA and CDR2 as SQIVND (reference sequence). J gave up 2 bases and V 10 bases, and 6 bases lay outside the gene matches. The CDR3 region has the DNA TGTGCCACCCGGACAGGAGCCACAGATACGCAGTATTTT. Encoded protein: CATRTGATDTQYF.

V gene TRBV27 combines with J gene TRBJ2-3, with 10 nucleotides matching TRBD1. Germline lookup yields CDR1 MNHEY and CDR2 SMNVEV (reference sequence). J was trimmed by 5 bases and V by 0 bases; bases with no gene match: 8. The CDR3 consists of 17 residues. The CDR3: CASSLSSDRGWRDTQYF. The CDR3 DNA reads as TGTGCCAGCAGTTTATCCTCGGACAGGGGGTGGAGAGATACGCAGTATTTT.

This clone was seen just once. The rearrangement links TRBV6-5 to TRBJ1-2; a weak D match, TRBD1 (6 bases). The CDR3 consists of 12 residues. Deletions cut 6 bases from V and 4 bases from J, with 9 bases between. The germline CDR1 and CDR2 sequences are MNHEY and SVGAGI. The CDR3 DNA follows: TGTGCCAGCAGGCAGGGGCCCTATGGCTACACCTTC. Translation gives CASRQGPYGYTF.

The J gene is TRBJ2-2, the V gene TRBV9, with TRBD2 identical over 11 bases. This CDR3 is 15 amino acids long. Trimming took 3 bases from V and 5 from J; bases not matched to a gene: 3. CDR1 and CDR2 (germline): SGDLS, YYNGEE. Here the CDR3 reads CASSETSGTTGELFF. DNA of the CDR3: TGTGCCAGCAGCGAGACTAGCGGGACGACCGGGGAGCTGTTTTTT.

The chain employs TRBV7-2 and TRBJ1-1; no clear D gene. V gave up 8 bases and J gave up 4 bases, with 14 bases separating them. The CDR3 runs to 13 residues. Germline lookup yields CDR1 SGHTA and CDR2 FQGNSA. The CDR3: CASGKSLRTEAFF. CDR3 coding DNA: TGTGCCAGCGGCAAATCCCTGCGCACTGAAGCTTTCTTT.

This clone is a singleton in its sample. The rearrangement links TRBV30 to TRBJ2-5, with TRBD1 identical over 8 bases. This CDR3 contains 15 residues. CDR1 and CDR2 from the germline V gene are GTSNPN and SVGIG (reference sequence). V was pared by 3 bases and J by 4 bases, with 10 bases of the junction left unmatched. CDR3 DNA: TGTGCCTGGAGCAGCGGACAGGGCCTTTTAGAGACCCAGTACTTC. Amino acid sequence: CAWSSGQGLLETQYF.

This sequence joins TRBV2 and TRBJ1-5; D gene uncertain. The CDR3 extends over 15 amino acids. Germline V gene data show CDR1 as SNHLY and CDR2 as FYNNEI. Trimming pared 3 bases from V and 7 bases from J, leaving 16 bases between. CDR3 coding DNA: TGTGCCAGCAGTGACTTATTGGATTCTCGGCAGCCCCAGCATTTT. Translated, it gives CASSDLLDSRQPQHF. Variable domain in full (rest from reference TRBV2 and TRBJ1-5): EPEVTQTPSHQVTQMGQEVILRCVPISNHLYFYWYRQILGQKVEFLVSFYNNEISEKSEIFDDQFSVERPDGSNFTLKIRSTKLEDSAMYFCASSDLLDSRQPQHFGDGTRLSIL.

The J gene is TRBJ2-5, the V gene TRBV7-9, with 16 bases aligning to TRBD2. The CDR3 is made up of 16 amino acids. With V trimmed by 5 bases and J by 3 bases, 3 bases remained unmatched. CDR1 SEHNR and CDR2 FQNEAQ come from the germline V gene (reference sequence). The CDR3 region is CASSPGTSGREETQYF. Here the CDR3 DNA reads TGTGCCAGCAGCCCCGGGACTAGCGGGAGGGAAGAGACCCAGTACTTC.

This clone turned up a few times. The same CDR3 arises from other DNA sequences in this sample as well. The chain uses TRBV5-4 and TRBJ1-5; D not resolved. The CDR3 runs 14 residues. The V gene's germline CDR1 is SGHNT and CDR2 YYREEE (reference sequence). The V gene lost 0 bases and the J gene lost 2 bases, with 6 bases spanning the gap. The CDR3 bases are TGTGCCAGCAGCTTGGGGGGAGGCAATCAGCCCCAGCATTTT. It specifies CASSLGGGNQPQHF.

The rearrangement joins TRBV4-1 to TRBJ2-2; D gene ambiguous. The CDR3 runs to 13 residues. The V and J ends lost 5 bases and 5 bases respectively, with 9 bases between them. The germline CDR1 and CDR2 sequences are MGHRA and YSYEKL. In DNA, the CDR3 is TGCGCCAGCAGCGCAACATCGACCGGGGAGCTGTTTTTT. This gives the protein CASSATSTGELFF.

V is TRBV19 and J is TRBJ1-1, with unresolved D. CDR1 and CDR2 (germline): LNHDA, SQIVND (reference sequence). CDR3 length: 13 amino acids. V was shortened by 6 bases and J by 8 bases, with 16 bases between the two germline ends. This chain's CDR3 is CASSSLVNGEAFF. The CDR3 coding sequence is TGTGCCAGTAGCTCCTTGGTAAATGGGGAAGCTTTCTTT.

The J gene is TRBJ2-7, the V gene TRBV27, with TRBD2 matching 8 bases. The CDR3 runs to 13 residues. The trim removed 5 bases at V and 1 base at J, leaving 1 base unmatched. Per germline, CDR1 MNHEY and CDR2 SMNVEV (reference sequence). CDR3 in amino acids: CASSIAGSYEQYF. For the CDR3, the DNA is TGTGCCAGCAGTATAGCGGGGTCCTACGAGCAGTACTTC.